The rows below give T cell receptor beta chains drawn from one sample of a study of control samples from healthy donors and cancer patients. Some clones are missing from TCRdb's copy, which holds only in-frame ones; the method was immunoSEQ multiplex PCR. Among around 75,000 clones, 85% to 95% were seen once, and the ten largest hold more than 5%. Input material: blood. These receptors were obtained from a woman aged 55-69 years in good health. The CDR3 runs from the conserved cysteine through the conserved F or W. A D gene is named only where the DNA matches it firmly. Clone size is not always given. Where it is, it says once, few, many or a class for expanded clones.

V gene	J gene	clone size	D gene	CDR3 length	CDR3 DNA	CDR3 protein
TRBV5-1	TRBJ1-4	.	.	13	TGCGCCTCAGCCAGCGGGGGTCTGGAAAAACTGTTTTTT	CASASGGLEKLFF
TRBV4-1	TRBJ2-5	few	.	14	TGCGCCAGCAGCCAAGACGGACGGCGAGAGACCCAGTACTTC	CASSQDGRRETQYF
TRBV4-3	TRBJ2-6	.	.	16	TGCGCCAGCAGCCAAGATCAAAGGCCTGGGGCCAACGTCCTGACTTTC	CASSQDQRPGANVLTF
TRBV18	TRBJ2-1	.	TRBD1	15	TGTGCCAGTGCCCCAGTACAGGGGGCGGACAATGAGCAGTTCTTC	CASAPVQGADNEQFF
TRBV19	TRBJ1-6	.	TRBD1	14	TGTGCCAGTAGTCCAACAGGGGTGGATTCACCCCTCCACTTT	CASSPTGVDSPLHF
TRBV4-1	TRBJ1-5	few	.	15	TGCGCCAGCAGCCAAGCCGGGACCGAAAATCAGCCCCAGCATTTT	CASSQAGTENQPQHF
TRBV2	TRBJ1-6	.	.	13	TGTGCCAGCAGGTCGACAAATAATTCACCCCTCCACTTT	CASRSTNNSPLHF
TRBV6-5	TRBJ2-2	few	TRBD1	14	TGTGCCAGCAATGGACAGGCGAACACCGGGGAGCTGTTTTTT	CASNGQANTGELFF
TRBV4-1	TRBJ1-2	.	.	14	TGCGCCAGCAGCCAACAACAGAGAAACTATGGCTACACCTTC	CASSQQQRNYGYTF
TRBV7-2	TRBJ2-3	.	.	13	TGTGCCAGCAGATGGGCGGCGTCAGATACGCAGTATTTT	CASRWAASDTQYF
TRBV28	TRBJ1-2	.	.	14	TGTGCCAGCAGTTTCGGGGTATCGATCTATGGCTACACCTTC	CASSFGVSIYGYTF
TRBV5-4	TRBJ2-3	once	.	14	TGTGCCAGCAGCCACCGAGGGGACACAGATACGCAGTATTTT	CASSHRGDTDTQYF
TRBV28	TRBJ2-7	.	.	14	TGTGCCAGCAGCACCTTCGTCCGGAGTTACGAGCAGTACTTC	CASSTFVRSYEQYF
TRBV11-3	TRBJ1-1	.	.	14	TGTGCCAGCAGCCGCGACAGAGTGAACACTGAAGCTTTCTTT	CASSRDRVNTEAFF
TRBV19	TRBJ2-5	.	TRBD1	16	TGTGCCAGTAGTATTAATTCCGGACAGGGGAGGGAGACCCAGTACTTC	CASSINSGQGRETQYF
TRBV28	TRBJ1-5	.	.	13	TGTGCCAGCAGTTTACCAGGGTCTCAGCCCCAGCATTTT	CASSLPGSQPQHF
TRBV24-1	TRBJ1-2	.	TRBD1	14	TGTGCCACCAGTGATCCGGACAGGGCCTATGGCTACACCTTC	CATSDPDRAYGYTF
TRBV4-2	TRBJ1-2	.	TRBD1	16	TGTGCCAGCAGCCGGCACCGGGACAGGTTATTCCGGGGCTACACCTTC	CASSRHRDRLFRGYTF
TRBV4-3	TRBJ2-1	.	TRBD2	16	TGCGCCAGCAGCCAAGGTCTCCTAGCGGGAGGGAATGAGCAGTTCTTC	CASSQGLLAGGNEQFF
TRBV5-8	TRBJ1-4	.	.	15	TGTGCCAGCAGCTTCTCGTTAGGGGGAGTTGAAAAACTGTTTTTT	CASSFSLGGVEKLFF
TRBV2	TRBJ1-4	.	TRBD1	13	TGTGCCAGCAGGACAGGGGCCGAAGAAAAACTGTTTTTT	CASRTGAEEKLFF
TRBV12-3/TRBV12-4	TRBJ2-7	.	.	12	TGTGCCAGCAGTGGGAGAGTGAGCGAGCAGTACTTC	CASSGRVSEQYF
TRBV29-1	TRBJ1-1	.	.	11	TGCAGCGTTGAAATCAATGCTGAAGCTTTCTTT	CSVEINAEAFF
TRBV28	TRBJ1-4	.	TRBD1	14	TGTGCCAGCAGCGGGACAGGACTAAATGAAAAACTGTTTTTT	CASSGTGLNEKLFF
TRBV29-1	TRBJ2-1	.	TRBD1	13	TGCAGCGTTACTAAAGACAGGGCGACTTACCAGTTCTTC	CSVTKDRATYQFF
TRBV5-1	TRBJ2-1	.	.	12	TGCGCCAGCAGCTTAGTAAGCCGTGAGCAGTTCTTC	CASSLVSREQFF
TRBV25-1	TRBJ2-5	.	TRBD2	14	TGTGCCAGCAGTGACCTCCGGGGAGGGGAGACCCAGTACTTC	CASSDLRGGETQYF
TRBV3-1/TRBV3-2	TRBJ2-1	.	.	17	TGTGCCAGCAGCCCTCACCAGGGGAATATGGCTTACAATGAGCAGTTCTTC	CASSPHQGNMAYNEQFF
TRBV28	TRBJ1-2	.	TRBD1	15	TGTGCCAGCAGTTTGTCCCCTACAGGGGTGAATGGCTACACCTTC	CASSLSPTGVNGYTF
TRBV18	TRBJ2-1	.	TRBD2	17	TGTGCCAGCTCACCACCGAAAGGGACTAGCGGGAACAATGAGCAGTTCTTC	CASSPPKGTSGNNEQFF
TRBV4-2	TRBJ2-7	.	.	16	TGTGCCAGCAGCCAAGAACAATCCGGGGGTAGCTACGAGCAGTACTTC	CASSQEQSGGSYEQYF